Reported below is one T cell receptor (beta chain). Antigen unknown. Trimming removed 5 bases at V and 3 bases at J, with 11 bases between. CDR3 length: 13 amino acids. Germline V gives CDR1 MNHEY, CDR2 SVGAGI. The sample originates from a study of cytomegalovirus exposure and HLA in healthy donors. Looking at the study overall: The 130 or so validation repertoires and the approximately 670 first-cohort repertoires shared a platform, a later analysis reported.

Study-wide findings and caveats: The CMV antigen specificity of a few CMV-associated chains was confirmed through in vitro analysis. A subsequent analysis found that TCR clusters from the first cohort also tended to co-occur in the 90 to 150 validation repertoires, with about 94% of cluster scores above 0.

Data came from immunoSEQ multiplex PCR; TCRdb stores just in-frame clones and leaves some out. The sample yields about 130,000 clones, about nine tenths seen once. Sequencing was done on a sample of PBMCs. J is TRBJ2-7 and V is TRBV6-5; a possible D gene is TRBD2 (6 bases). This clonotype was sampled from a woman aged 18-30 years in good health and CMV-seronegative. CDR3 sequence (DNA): TGTGCCAGCAGTACCCTAGCGAGCTACGAGCAGTACTTC. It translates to CASSTLASYEQYF.